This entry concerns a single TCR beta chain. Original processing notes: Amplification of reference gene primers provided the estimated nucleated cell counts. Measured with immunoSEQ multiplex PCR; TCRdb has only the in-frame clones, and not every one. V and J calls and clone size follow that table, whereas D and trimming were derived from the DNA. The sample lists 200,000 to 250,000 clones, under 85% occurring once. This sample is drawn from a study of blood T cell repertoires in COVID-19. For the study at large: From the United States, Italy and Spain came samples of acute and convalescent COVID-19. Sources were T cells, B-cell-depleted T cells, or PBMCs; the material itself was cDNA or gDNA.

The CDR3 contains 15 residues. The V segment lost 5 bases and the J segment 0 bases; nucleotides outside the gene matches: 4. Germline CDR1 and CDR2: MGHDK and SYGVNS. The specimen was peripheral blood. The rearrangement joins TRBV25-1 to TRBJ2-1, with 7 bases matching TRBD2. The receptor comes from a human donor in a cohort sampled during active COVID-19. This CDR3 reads CASSSSGSSYNEQFF. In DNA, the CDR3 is TGTGCCAGCAGTTCTAGCGGCAGCTCCTACAATGAGCAGTTCTTC.